In this sample, the clone carrying this T cell receptor (beta chain) turned up once. What it binds is unknown. Sequence at one end of the junction differs from germline and may be a read error. This sample was included in a study of blood T cells in healthy people across ages. Study-level findings and limits: More naive CD4+ cells and higher diversity were found in long-lived than in aged donors. Per million T cells, TCR beta diversity dropped about linearly as age rose.

Germline assignment: CDR1 SQVTM and CDR2 ANQGSEA. The CDR3 totals 11 residues. Alongside a J-beta primer mix, a sample-barcoded 5' primer served in a second PCR lasting 7 to 11 cycles. MiXCR, run by TCRdb on the 5' RACE reads, gives a single entry per CDR3 protein. The table records hundreds of thousands of distinct CDR3 sequences, around three fifths of them present only once. The receptor was derived from a man aged 55 to 70 in good health. Sequencing used blood. V and J are TRBV29-1 and TRBJ1-2; D ambiguous. CDR3 region: CSVELAHGYTF. The CDR3 region has the DNA TGCAGTGTTGAGCTGGCCCATGGCTACACCTTC.